This entry lists 23 T cell receptor beta chains sequenced from one sample in a study of blood T cell repertoires in COVID-19. Measured with immunoSEQ multiplex PCR; TCRdb has only the in-frame clones, and not every one. The sample lists some 350,000 clones; approximately 88% were seen once. Input material: PBMCs or T cells enriched from blood (not recorded which). The receptors come from a man aged 25-45 years who had recovered from COVID-19.

In this sample, this clone turned up once. V gene TRBV28 combines with J gene TRBJ1-4, with TRBD1 identical over 12 bases. Germline V CDR1 and CDR2: MDHEN, SYDVKM. V dropped 6 bases and J dropped 7; count of bases not matched to a gene: 9. The CDR3 is 16 amino acids. In nucleotides, the CDR3 is TGTGCCAGCAGATTCAGGGACAGGGGGCTTGGTGAAAAACTGTTTTTT. It encodes CASRFRDRGLGEKLFF.

The rearrangement uses TRBV18 and TRBJ2-1, with 9 positions matching TRBD1. Per the germline V gene, CDR1 is KGHSH and CDR2 is LQKENI. This CDR3 contains 15 residues. With 6 bases clipped from V and 5 bases from J, the junction kept 8 bases outside the gene matches. Written as DNA, the CDR3 is TGTGCCAGCTCGGCCGGGACAGGGCAGGACAATGAGCAGTTCTTC. This encodes CASSAGTGQDNEQFF.

The V and J genes are TRBV28 and TRBJ1-2; TRBD1 agrees at 9 bases. This CDR3 is built from 15 residues. Trimming at V came to 1 base and at J to 6 bases, leaving 6 bases not matched to a gene. Germline V gene lookup returns CDR1 MDHEN and CDR2 SYDVKM. The chain's CDR3 is CASSLSAQGANGYTF. The DNA for the CDR3 is TGTGCCAGCAGTTTATCCGCACAGGGGGCGAATGGCTACACCTTC.

Note on this clone: The sample carries other DNA sequences with the same CDR3. CDR3 DNA: TGCGCCAGCAGCTTGGGACAGGGGGGTGAAAAACTGTTTTTT. Amino acid sequence: CASSLGQGGEKLFF. This chain links TRBV5-1 with TRBJ1-4; 9 bases line up with TRBD1. Germline V gives CDR1 SGHRS, CDR2 YFSETQ. The CDR3 is 14 amino acids. The V segment lost 0 bases and the J segment 7 bases; nucleotides outside the gene matches: 1. Using reference TRBV5-1 and TRBJ1-4 for the parts outside the CDR3, the full variable domain is KAGVTQTPRYLIKTRGQQVTLSCSPISGHRSVSWYQQTPGQGLQFLFEYFSETQRNKGNFPGRFSGRQFSNSRSEMNVSTLELGDSALYLCASSLGQGGEKLFFGSGTQLSVL.

CDR3 nucleotide sequence: TGTGCCAGCAGTTTAACCCCGCGGGGTGGAGAGACCCAGTACTTC. Translating it yields CASSLTPRGGETQYF. The rearrangement uses TRBV27 and TRBJ2-5, with a weak D call TRBD2 (6 bases). CDR3 size: 15 residues. Germline values: CDR1 MNHEY, CDR2 SMNVEV (reference sequence). V shed 2 bases and J shed 4 bases, with 14 bases lying between them.

This chain uses TRBV10-3 with TRBJ2-2, with 12 bases that match TRBD2. Per germline, CDR1 ENHRY and CDR2 SYGVKD. This CDR3 is 18 amino acids long. V dropped 2 bases and J dropped 2; count of bases not matched to a gene: 6. In DNA, the CDR3 is TGTGCCATCAGTGAGGGTTGGACTAGCGGGGTTAACACCGGGGAGCTGTTTTTT. Translation gives CAISEGWTSGVNTGELFF.

The chain employs TRBV30 and TRBJ2-7, with a possible D match to TRBD1 (5 bases). The V gene's germline CDR1 is GTSNPN and CDR2 SVGIG (reference sequence). CDR3 length: 14 amino acids. V was trimmed by 0 bases and J by 4 bases, leaving 13 bases between them. The CDR3 region has the DNA TGTGCCTGGAGTGTACCAGGGTTGGGGTACGAGCAGTACTTC. Translating it yields CAWSVPGLGYEQYF.

The chain combines TRBV5-5 with TRBJ2-2; 8 nucleotides agree with TRBD1. CDR3 length equals 14 residues. Looked up from germline, CDR1 is SGHKS and CDR2 is YYEKEE (reference sequence). Trimming at V came to 5 bases and at J to 0 bases, leaving 0 bases not matched to a gene. The CDR3 DNA follows: TGTGCCAGCAGGGGACAGGCGAACACCGGGGAGCTGTTTTTT. This gives the protein CASRGQANTGELFF.

A single count supports this clone. Other DNA sequences within the sample encode an identical CDR3. The chain joins TRBV19 to TRBJ1-5; weak D call: TRBD1 (5 bases). V was clipped by 3 bases and J by 2 bases, with 11 bases between them. This CDR3 is built from 15 residues. The V gene's germline CDR1 is LNHDA and CDR2 SQIVND (reference sequence). The CDR3: CASSIDQGGNQPQHF. CDR3 DNA sequence: TGTGCCAGTAGTATCGATCAGGGTGGCAATCAGCCCCAGCATTTT.

The chain joins TRBV9 to TRBJ2-3, with TRBD2 matching over 13 bases. V trimming: 4 bases; J trimming: 6 bases; junction bases outside the gene matches: 8. Germline V gives CDR1 SGDLS, CDR2 YYNGEE. The CDR3 extends over 16 amino acids. The CDR3 here is CASSPQTSGGQDTQYF. The CDR3 coding sequence is TGTGCCAGCAGCCCACAGACTAGCGGGGGGCAGGATACGCAGTATTTT.

This clone was seen only once. J is TRBJ2-7 and V is TRBV18, with D tentatively TRBD1 (6 bases). The V end was cut by 4 bases, the J end by 5 bases, with 12 bases between. This CDR3 region has 13 residues. CDR1 and CDR2 from the germline V gene are KGHSH and LQKENI. The CDR3 reads CASSRTQGNEQYF. In DNA, the CDR3 is TGTGCCAGCTCACGGACGCAGGGGAACGAGCAGTACTTC.

The chain recombines TRBV7-9 with TRBJ1-6; 7 bases map to TRBD1. The CDR3 has 15 residues. Unmatched junction bases numbered 8, after V lost 5 bases and J lost 7 bases. Germline V gene sequence: CDR1 SEHNR, CDR2 FQNEAQ (reference sequence). The CDR3 nucleotides read TGTGCCAGCAGCCCAGAAGGGACAGTCAATTCACCCCTCCACTTT. Encoded protein: CASSPEGTVNSPLHF.

V is TRBV19 and J is TRBJ2-3; TRBD2 matches at 16 bases. The ends lost 5 bases at V and 0 bases at J; junction bases unmatched: 5. The CDR3 spans 18 residues. CDR1 is LNHDA, CDR2 SQIVND, per germline (reference sequence). In nucleotides, the CDR3 is TGTGCCAGTAGTCTGGGACTAGCGGGGGGGCCTAGCACAGATACGCAGTATTTT. This codes for CASSLGLAGGPSTDTQYF. Filled out from reference TRBV19 and TRBJ2-3, the complete variable domain reads DGGITQSPKYLFRKEGQNVTLSCEQNLNHDAMYWYRQDPGQGLRLIYYSQIVNDFQKGDIAEGYSVSREKKESFPLTVTSAQKNPTAFYLCASSLGLAGGPSTDTQYFGPGTRLTVL.

V gene TRBV7-9 combines with J gene TRBJ1-2; 12 bases agree with TRBD1. V gave up 4 bases and J gave up 8 bases; unmatched junction bases: 8. CDR1 SEHNR and CDR2 FQNEAQ come from the germline V gene (reference sequence). The CDR3 consists of 15 residues. CDR3: CASSSPGQGAWGYTF. The DNA for the CDR3 is TGTGCCAGCAGCTCCCCGGGACAGGGGGCGTGGGGCTACACCTTC. Looking up the rest from reference TRBV7-9 and TRBJ1-2 gives the full variable domain: DTGVSQNPRHKITKRGQNVTFRCDPISEHNRLYWYRQTLGQGPEFLTYFQNEAQLEKSRLLSDRFSAERPKGSFSTLEIQRTEQGDSAMYLCASSSPGQGAWGYTFGSGTRLTVV.

This clone was recorded once. As DNA, the CDR3 is TGTGCCAGTAAAGGACAGGGGTATAGCAATCAGCCCCAGCATTTT. This sequence encodes CASKGQGYSNQPQHF. The rearrangement joins TRBV19 to TRBJ1-5, with 9 nucleotides matching TRBD1. Germline V gene data show CDR1 as LNHDA and CDR2 as SQIVND (reference sequence). V lost 7 bases and J lost 0; bases outside the gene matches: 4. CDR3 length: 15 residues.

This chain links TRBV11-3 with TRBJ1-4; TRBD1 agrees at 9 bases. There are 20 residues in the CDR3. The V gene's germline CDR1 is SGHNT and CDR2 YENEEA. J was trimmed by 0 bases and V by 5 bases; bases with no gene match: 16. The CDR3 nucleotides are TGTGCCAGCAGCCTCAACAGGGGGCGAGTATTGAATGCAACTAATGAAAAACTGTTTTTT. Encoded protein: CASSLNRGRVLNATNEKLFF.

The chain recombines TRBV2 with TRBJ1-6; 9 positions agree with TRBD1. J was trimmed by 8 bases and V by 6 bases; bases with no gene match: 8. The germline V gene has CDR1 SNHLY and CDR2 FYNNEI. The CDR3 consists of 15 residues. The CDR3 nucleotides read TGTGCCAGCAGGAACGGACAGGGGTTTGATTCACCCCTCCACTTT. Its protein product is CASRNGQGFDSPLHF.

The gene calls are TRBV5-1 and TRBJ1-3, with TRBD1 matching 9 bases. With V trimmed by 4 bases and J by 7 bases, 9 bases remained unmatched. The germline CDR1 and CDR2 sequences are SGHRS and YFSETQ. The CDR3 extends over 15 amino acids. Here the CDR3 DNA reads TGCGCCAGCAGCAACGGACAGGGGTCGGAGAACACCATATATTTT. Amino acid sequence: CASSNGQGSENTIYF.

This sequence joins TRBV5-1 and TRBJ1-5, with 10 bases aligning to TRBD1. The CDR3 spans 16 residues. Germline values: CDR1 SGHRS, CDR2 YFSETQ. V lost 4 bases to trimming and J lost 0 bases; unmatched junction nucleotides: 4. The CDR3 spells CASSLGQGDSNQPQHF. The CDR3 DNA reads as TGCGCCAGCAGCCTAGGACAGGGGGATAGCAATCAGCCCCAGCATTTT.

J is TRBJ2-3 and V is TRBV7-9; TRBD1 aligns across 7 bases. This CDR3 spans 16 amino acids. V gave up 1 base and J gave up 2 bases; unmatched junction bases: 6. Germline V gene data show CDR1 as SEHNR and CDR2 as FQNEAQ (reference sequence). The CDR3 nucleotides are TGTGCCAGCAGCTTAGATGCGACAGGGATCACAGATACGCAGTATTTT. Encoded protein: CASSLDATGITDTQYF.

The gene calls are TRBV4-2 and TRBJ2-2, with TRBD2 identical over 11 bases. The CDR3 totals 16 residues. Trimming removed 0 bases from V and 4 bases from J; junction bases left unmatched: 1. Germline assignment: CDR1 LGHNA and CDR2 YNFKEQ. The DNA for the CDR3 is TGTGCCAGCAGCCAAGAACTAGCGGGGGTCACCGGGGAGCTGTTTTTT. Amino acids: CASSQELAGVTGELFF.

The chain combines TRBV28 with TRBJ1-5; D ambiguous. Germline V CDR1 and CDR2: MDHEN, SYDVKM. V was clipped by 5 bases and J by 8 bases, with 7 bases between them. This CDR3 region has 11 residues. The CDR3 DNA reads as TGTGCCAGCAGTACCCCGGAGCCCCAGCATTTT. Protein: CASSTPEPQHF.

A remark on this clone: Other DNA sequences in this specimen translate into the identical CDR3. This CDR3 is CASSLDPGGTEAFF. The CDR3 DNA reads as TGCGCCAGCAGCTTGGATCCGGGTGGCACTGAAGCTTTCTTT. V and J are TRBV5-1 and TRBJ1-1; unclear D gene. The CDR3 sequence is 14 residues long. Trimming shortened V by 0 bases and J by 4 bases, and 10 bases separated the two germline ends. Germline V gene sequence: CDR1 SGHRS, CDR2 YFSETQ. The full variable domain, in which reference TRBV5-1 and TRBJ1-1 provide the parts outside the CDR3, is KAGVTQTPRYLIKTRGQQVTLSCSPISGHRSVSWYQQTPGQGLQFLFEYFSETQRNKGNFPGRFSGRQFSNSRSEMNVSTLELGDSALYLCASSLDPGGTEAFFGQGTRLTVV.